The rows below give T cell receptor beta chains drawn from one sample of a study of control samples from healthy donors and cancer patients. Here immunoSEQ multiplex PCR was the method, and the copy in TCRdb shows in-frame clones only, minus some. The sample comprises 95,000 to 150,000 clones, around 88% of which are singletons, and roughly 3.2% rests with the top ten. Sample: blood. Receptor source: a middle-aged man in good health. Each CDR3 is given with its conserved first and last residue. The D gene is left open where the match is weak. Rows give clone size only sometimes, using once, few, many, or a class for an expanded clone.

v_call: TRBV5-4
d_call: TRBD2
clone_size: NA
j_call: TRBJ2-1
cdr3_nt: TGTGCCGGTGGGGGGGTGGGTAATGAGCAGTTCTTC
cdr3_aa: CAGGGVGNEQFF

v_call: TRBV24-1
d_call: TRBD1
clone_size: NA
j_call: TRBJ1-4
cdr3_nt: TGTGCCACCAGTGATGGGGGACAGGGTAATGAAAAACTGTTTTTT
cdr3_aa: CATSDGGQGNEKLFF

v_call: TRBV6-5
d_call: TRBD1
clone_size: NA
j_call: TRBJ1-5
cdr3_nt: TGTGCCAGCACCCCAGGGACAGCTCTCAATCAGCCCCAGCATTTT
cdr3_aa: CASTPGTALNQPQHF

v_call: TRBV10-3
d_call: NA
clone_size: once
j_call: TRBJ2-7
cdr3_nt: TGTGCCATCAGCGAATACCGGGACACCTACTCCTACGAGCAGTACTTC
cdr3_aa: CAISEYRDTYSYEQYF

v_call: TRBV7-2
d_call: TRBD1
clone_size: NA
j_call: TRBJ2-1
cdr3_nt: TGTGCCAGCAGCTTTAGGACAGGGGGTACCTACAATGAGCAGTTCTTC
cdr3_aa: CASSFRTGGTYNEQFF

v_call: TRBV27
d_call: NA
clone_size: NA
j_call: TRBJ1-6
cdr3_nt: TGTGCCAGCAGTTTCTCTAATTCACCCCTCCACTTT
cdr3_aa: CASSFSNSPLHF

v_call: TRBV10-2
d_call: TRBD1
clone_size: NA
j_call: TRBJ2-5
cdr3_nt: TGCGCCAGCAGTGAGTCGGGGGACAGTCGGCAGACCCAGTACTTC
cdr3_aa: CASSESGDSRQTQYF

v_call: TRBV4-2
d_call: TRBD2
clone_size: once
j_call: TRBJ2-7
cdr3_nt: TGTGCCAGCAGCCCCGAAGTCGGGGGGGCACTTAACGAGCAGTACTTC
cdr3_aa: CASSPEVGGALNEQYF

v_call: TRBV18
d_call: NA
clone_size: NA
j_call: TRBJ1-1
cdr3_nt: TGTGCCAGCTCATCACAGTCCACTGAAGCTTTCTTT
cdr3_aa: CASSSQSTEAFF

v_call: TRBV6-6
d_call: TRBD1
clone_size: NA
j_call: TRBJ1-1
cdr3_nt: TGTGCCAGCTCCCTTAAAGGGACAGGGCGGGAAGCTTTCTTT
cdr3_aa: CASSLKGTGREAFF

v_call: TRBV19
d_call: NA
clone_size: few
j_call: TRBJ1-2
cdr3_nt: TGTGCCAGTACCGGACGGTTTGGTGGCTACACCTTC
cdr3_aa: CASTGRFGGYTF

v_call: TRBV9
d_call: NA
clone_size: NA
j_call: TRBJ1-6
cdr3_nt: TGTGCCAGCAGCGTAGCTCGGCAGGGCGGACTCCACTTT
cdr3_aa: CASSVARQGGLHF

v_call: TRBV9
d_call: TRBD1
clone_size: NA
j_call: TRBJ1-1
cdr3_nt: TGTGCCAGCAGCGCCACCCCCGGGACAGGGGGTTTTAGCACTGAAGCTTTCTTT
cdr3_aa: CASSATPGTGGFSTEAFF

v_call: TRBV3-1/TRBV3-2
d_call: NA
clone_size: NA
j_call: TRBJ2-5
cdr3_nt: TGTGCCAGCAGCCATTTAAAGCGGGCTAGCGTGAAGACCCAGTACTTC
cdr3_aa: CASSHLKRASVKTQYF

v_call: TRBV24-1
d_call: NA
clone_size: NA
j_call: TRBJ2-5
cdr3_nt: TGTGCCACCAGTGATTTACAGGGCCAAGAGACCCAGTACTTC
cdr3_aa: CATSDLQGQETQYF

v_call: TRBV6-4
d_call: NA
clone_size: NA
j_call: TRBJ1-1
cdr3_nt: TGTGCCAGCAGTGTCGAGGGGGGGACTGAAGCTTTCTTT
cdr3_aa: CASSVEGGTEAFF

v_call: TRBV4-2
d_call: NA
clone_size: NA
j_call: TRBJ2-5
cdr3_nt: TGTGCCAGCAGCCAAGATTTTACAGCCCAAGAGACCCAGTACTTC
cdr3_aa: CASSQDFTAQETQYF

v_call: TRBV2
d_call: TRBD1
clone_size: few
j_call: TRBJ1-5
cdr3_nt: TGTGCCAGCAGTGAACAGGGGGCGAATCAGCCCCAGCATTTT
cdr3_aa: CASSEQGANQPQHF

v_call: TRBV3-1/TRBV3-2
d_call: TRBD1
clone_size: NA
j_call: TRBJ2-7
cdr3_nt: TGTGCCAGCAGCCCCATACAGGGGACAGGAATTTCCTACGAGCAGTACTTC
cdr3_aa: CASSPIQGTGISYEQYF

v_call: TRBV6-6
d_call: NA
clone_size: NA
j_call: TRBJ2-1
cdr3_nt: TGTGCCAGCAGCCCTCGGAGGGGATCCTACAATGAGCAGTTCTTC
cdr3_aa: CASSPRRGSYNEQFF

v_call: TRBV7-3
d_call: NA
clone_size: NA
j_call: TRBJ2-3
cdr3_nt: TGTGCCAGCAGCTTAGGCCTAGGGGCGGGGTCCTCAGATACGCAGTATTTT
cdr3_aa: CASSLGLGAGSSDTQYF

v_call: TRBV5-1
d_call: NA
clone_size: NA
j_call: TRBJ1-2
cdr3_nt: TGCGCCAGCAGCTGGGACGTCCCGTATGGCTACACCTTC
cdr3_aa: CASSWDVPYGYTF

v_call: TRBV29-1
d_call: TRBD1
clone_size: NA
j_call: TRBJ1-1
cdr3_nt: TGCAGCGCTCGAGGACAGGGGAACACTGAAGCTTTCTTT
cdr3_aa: CSARGQGNTEAFF

v_call: TRBV6-6
d_call: NA
clone_size: NA
j_call: TRBJ1-2
cdr3_nt: TGTGCCAGCAGTTACTCGACGAGGTACTCTAACTATGGCTACACCTTC
cdr3_aa: CASSYSTRYSNYGYTF

v_call: TRBV28
d_call: NA
clone_size: NA
j_call: TRBJ1-4
cdr3_nt: TGTGCCAGCAGTCTACTGAATGAAAAACTGTTTTTT
cdr3_aa: CASSLLNEKLFF

v_call: TRBV2
d_call: NA
clone_size: NA
j_call: TRBJ1-2
cdr3_nt: TGTGCCAGCAGTGAAGAACAGGGCTTAGATGGCTACACCTTC
cdr3_aa: CASSEEQGLDGYTF

v_call: TRBV5-1
d_call: NA
clone_size: NA
j_call: TRBJ2-3
cdr3_nt: TGCGCCAGCAGCTTGAGCGATGCAGATACGCAGTATTTT
cdr3_aa: CASSLSDADTQYF

v_call: TRBV21-1
d_call: NA
clone_size: NA
j_call: TRBJ1-1
cdr3_nt: TGTGCCAGCAGTCCTCCCCCCGCCGGGACATCCGACAACCACCCCGGGGGTGAAGCTTTCTTT
cdr3_aa: CASSPPPAGTSDNHPGGEAFF

v_call: TRBV6-6
d_call: NA
clone_size: NA
j_call: TRBJ1-5
cdr3_nt: TGTGCCAGCAGTTCCATAGGGGGGTATCAGCCCCAGCATTTT
cdr3_aa: CASSSIGGYQPQHF

v_call: TRBV7-3
d_call: NA
clone_size: NA
j_call: TRBJ2-2
cdr3_nt: TGTGCCAGCAGCTTAGGGTTAGGGGACACCGGGGAGCTGTTTTTT
cdr3_aa: CASSLGLGDTGELFF

v_call: TRBV10-1
d_call: NA
clone_size: NA
j_call: TRBJ1-5
cdr3_nt: TGCGCCAGCAATGGCAGTCATAGCAATCAGCCCCAGCATTTT
cdr3_aa: CASNGSHSNQPQHF

v_call: TRBV7-3
d_call: NA
clone_size: few
j_call: TRBJ2-3
cdr3_nt: TGTGCCAGCAGCGCGGGACGGAGTAGCACAGATACGCAGTATTTT
cdr3_aa: CASSAGRSSTDTQYF

v_call: TRBV5-8
d_call: NA
clone_size: NA
j_call: TRBJ2-5
cdr3_nt: TGTGCCAGCAGCTCGGGTTATGGTCCAGAGACCCAGTACTTC
cdr3_aa: CASSSGYGPETQYF

v_call: TRBV2
d_call: TRBD1
clone_size: NA
j_call: TRBJ1-2
cdr3_nt: TGTGCCAGCAGTGAATCAGGGGGCATGTATGGCTACACCTTC
cdr3_aa: CASSESGGMYGYTF

v_call: TRBV30
d_call: TRBD1
clone_size: NA
j_call: TRBJ1-6
cdr3_nt: TGTGCCTGGAGGAGCGCCGGGACAGCTAATTCACCCCTCCACTTT
cdr3_aa: CAWRSAGTANSPLHF

v_call: TRBV30
d_call: NA
clone_size: NA
j_call: TRBJ2-3
cdr3_nt: TGTGCCTGGGGCCCGGGGGCTAGCACAGATACGCAGTATTTT
cdr3_aa: CAWGPGASTDTQYF

v_call: TRBV24-1
d_call: TRBD2
clone_size: NA
j_call: TRBJ2-1
cdr3_nt: TGTGCCACCATGAGGTCGGTAGCGGGGGGGAATGAGCAGTTCTTC
cdr3_aa: CATMRSVAGGNEQFF

v_call: TRBV7-9
d_call: NA
clone_size: many
j_call: TRBJ1-5
cdr3_nt: TGTGCCAGCAGCTTAGACAATCAGCCCCAGCATTTT
cdr3_aa: CASSLDNQPQHF

v_call: TRBV28
d_call: NA
clone_size: NA
j_call: TRBJ1-2
cdr3_nt: TGTGCCAGCAGTTTAATCGGCAGAAGATCCTATGGCTACACCTTC
cdr3_aa: CASSLIGRRSYGYTF

v_call: TRBV7-2
d_call: NA
clone_size: NA
j_call: TRBJ2-7
cdr3_nt: TGTGCCAGCAGCCCGCAGCAGCTGGGAAGGGAGCAGTACTTC
cdr3_aa: CASSPQQLGREQYF

v_call: TRBV13
d_call: NA
clone_size: NA
j_call: TRBJ2-7
cdr3_nt: TGTGCCAGCAGCCAGGACTCCTACGAGCAGTACTTC
cdr3_aa: CASSQDSYEQYF

v_call: TRBV19
d_call: NA
clone_size: NA
j_call: TRBJ1-4
cdr3_nt: TGTGCCACTACCGCAGAGACAACTAATGAAAAACTGTTTTTT
cdr3_aa: CATTAETTNEKLFF

v_call: TRBV5-1
d_call: TRBD1
clone_size: once
j_call: TRBJ2-1
cdr3_nt: TGCGCCAGCAGCTTGGAGGCGACAGGGTCCTACAATGAGCAGTTCTTC
cdr3_aa: CASSLEATGSYNEQFF

v_call: TRBV9
d_call: TRBD2
clone_size: NA
j_call: TRBJ2-1
cdr3_nt: TGTGCCAGCAGCGTAGGGGGCGGGGGGGCCTACAATGAGCAGTTCTTC
cdr3_aa: CASSVGGGGAYNEQFF

v_call: TRBV24-1
d_call: NA
clone_size: NA
j_call: TRBJ2-2
cdr3_nt: TGTGCCACCAGTAATGGGGGAAACACCGGGGAGCTGTTTTTT
cdr3_aa: CATSNGGNTGELFF

v_call: TRBV7-9
d_call: NA
clone_size: NA
j_call: TRBJ1-3
cdr3_nt: TGTGCCAGCAGGGGTTTAGTGGGAAACACCATATATTTT
cdr3_aa: CASRGLVGNTIYF

v_call: TRBV4-2
d_call: TRBD2
clone_size: NA
j_call: TRBJ2-7
cdr3_nt: TGTGCCAGCAGCCGACCAGGTGAGCGGGGGACCCCTGAGCAGTACTTC
cdr3_aa: CASSRPGERGTPEQYF

v_call: TRBV4-1
d_call: NA
clone_size: NA
j_call: TRBJ1-5
cdr3_nt: TGCGCCAGCAGCATCCATATGGGGACTAATAGCAATCAGCCCCAGCATTTT
cdr3_aa: CASSIHMGTNSNQPQHF

v_call: TRBV6-6
d_call: NA
clone_size: NA
j_call: TRBJ1-5
cdr3_nt: TGTGCCAGCAGTTACGCAGGGTCCTCGCCCCAGCATTTT
cdr3_aa: CASSYAGSSPQHF

v_call: TRBV3-1/TRBV3-2
d_call: TRBD2
clone_size: NA
j_call: TRBJ2-3
cdr3_nt: TGTGCCAGCAGCCAGGTAGCGGGGGGGCCCACAGATACGCAGTATTTT
cdr3_aa: CASSQVAGGPTDTQYF

v_call: TRBV30
d_call: NA
clone_size: NA
j_call: TRBJ1-5
cdr3_nt: TGTGCCTGGGGGGTGGCCGGGGCTAGTAGCAATCAGCCCCAGCATTTT
cdr3_aa: CAWGVAGASSNQPQHF

v_call: TRBV19
d_call: NA
clone_size: NA
j_call: TRBJ2-1
cdr3_nt: TGTGCCAGTAGTATAGAAGGGGCTCTGGGCTACAATGAGCAGTTCTTC
cdr3_aa: CASSIEGALGYNEQFF

v_call: TRBV28
d_call: NA
clone_size: NA
j_call: TRBJ1-5
cdr3_nt: TGTGCCAGCAGCCGACCTGGGGTTGGCAATCAGCCCCAGCATTTT
cdr3_aa: CASSRPGVGNQPQHF